The clone carrying this T cell receptor beta chain was counted a few times. The antigen remains unidentified. These data belong to a study of identical twins. Study-wide results and caveats: There is a chance that invariant MAIT and iNKT cells partially muddied zero-insertion analyses.

One entry per CDR3 protein results from TCRdb running MiXCR on the 5' RACE reads. The table has hundreds of thousands of distinct CDR3 sequences, about 20% seen once. The CDR3 consists of 12 residues. From germline, CDR1 is MGHDK and CDR2 SYGVNS. V was cut by 6 bases and J by 3 bases, with 8 bases left in between. The same sample was also studied in work on T cells expressing NK-cell markers. That report adds: Each TCR beta repertoire originated in sorted T cells that were CD3+CD56+NKG2C+, CD3+CD56+NKG2C- or CD3+CD56-NKG2C+. One observes that, in several donors, these clonotypes were also the leading ones within the CD3+CD56-NKG2C+ fraction.

J is TRBJ2-5 and V is TRBV25-1, with D maybe TRBD2 (5 bases). This clonotype was obtained from a woman aged 18-29 years in good health. The source material was PBMCs. The CDR3: CASRLAEETQYF. CDR3 nucleotides: TGTGCCAGCAGGCTAGCCGAAGAGACCCAGTACTTC. Complete variable domain (other parts from reference TRBV25-1 and TRBJ2-5): EADIYQTPRYLVIGTGKKITLECSQTMGHDKMYWYQQDPGMELHLIHYSYGVNSTEKGDLSSESTVSRIRTEHFPLTLESARPSHTSQYLCASRLAEETQYFGPGTRLLVL.